The T cell receptor (beta chain) described here comes from a study of T-cell reconstitution after alpha-beta-depleted transplantation in children. Study outcomes and limitations: It was newly produced T cells that mostly accounted for T-cell counts and diversity one year after transplant. High day-60 TCRbeta diversity in some patients came from surviving recipient T cells and thymic progenitors. Expanded graft clones numbering several hundred reportedly gave rise to alpha-beta T cells about two months after transplant.

The germline gives CDR1 MGHRA, CDR2 YSYEKL. J gave up 6 bases and V 6 bases, and 4 bases lay outside the gene matches. The CDR3 consists of 12 residues. This sample's TCRbeta library carried unique molecular identifier barcodes. TCRdb reprocessed the PCR reads via MiXCR and lists one record per CDR3 protein. Among 60,000 or so distinct CDR3 sequences listed, 44% were seen once. Turning to this clonotype: The antigen remains unidentified.

The chain combines TRBV4-1 with TRBJ2-7, with 8 bases fitting TRBD1. The receptor was derived from a male patient younger than 18 who had a stem cell transplant for acute lymphoblastic leukemia, so the T cells may come from the graft donor. Source: PBMCs, mostly from graft donor cells, taken 360 days after TCRalphabeta/CD19-depleted stem cell transplant. The CDR3 loop is CASSRTGTEQYF. In DNA form, the CDR3 reads TGCGCCAGCAGTCGGACAGGGACCGAGCAGTACTTC.